The 14 T cell receptor beta chains below were found in one sample sequenced in a study of somatic mutations in cytotoxic T cells in rheumatoid arthritis. Only in-frame clones appear in the TCRdb table, and some are missing; sequencing was by immunoSEQ multiplex PCR. Of some 9,800 clones listed, 65% to 85% are singletons. Source material: CD8+ T cells sorted from blood. The receptors stem from a woman in her 50s in good health.

CDR3 in amino acids: CASRDLRAAEAFF. The CDR3, as DNA: TGTGCCAGCAGAGACCTCAGGGCAGCTGAAGCTTTCTTT. The rearrangement links TRBV27 to TRBJ1-1; a possible D gene is TRBD1 (5 bases). The CDR3 length is 13 residues. Germline V lookup: CDR1 MNHEY, CDR2 SMNVEV (reference sequence). V was trimmed by 6 bases and J by 6 bases, leaving 14 bases between them.

The chain carries TRBV19 and TRBJ2-5; 7 bases agree with TRBD2. CDR1 and CDR2 (germline): LNHDA, SQIVND (reference sequence). CDR3 length: 16 residues. Unmatched junction bases numbered 12, after V lost 6 bases and J lost 2 bases. CDR3 DNA sequence: TGTGCCAGTAGCCCTATCTCCGGGAGGCCTCAAGAGACCCAGTACTTC. Residues: CASSPISGRPQETQYF.

The chain couples TRBV15 to TRBJ2-7; the match to TRBD1 covers 9 bases. Unmatched junction bases numbered 11, after V lost 0 bases and J lost 5 bases. The CDR3 totals 17 residues. CDR1 is LNHNV and CDR2 is YYDKDF in the germline V gene (reference sequence). The CDR3 DNA sequence: TGTGCCACCAGCAGAGATTCCCCCGGGACAGGGTCCCACGAGCAGTACTTC. Translated: CATSRDSPGTGSHEQYF.

This chain joins TRBV6-6 and TRBJ2-7; D gene uncertain. Germline-derived CDR1 and CDR2 are MNHNY and SVGAGI (reference sequence). The CDR3 runs 12 residues. V was shortened by 0 bases and J by 3 bases, with 3 bases between the two germline ends. For the CDR3, the DNA is TGTGCCAGCAGTTACTCTAGCTACGAGCAGTACTTC. Translated, it gives CASSYSSYEQYF.

The gene calls are TRBV2 and TRBJ1-1, with no clear D. Germline CDR1 and CDR2: SNHLY and FYNNEI. V lost 6 bases to trimming and J lost 8 bases, with 10 bases between them. The CDR3 loop spans 11 amino acids. CDR3 sequence reads: CASRAGREAFF. DNA for the CDR3: TGTGCCAGCAGGGCGGGGAGAGAAGCTTTCTTT.

The chain combines TRBV13 with TRBJ2-5; D may be TRBD2 (6 bases). The length of the CDR3 is 14 residues. The V end was cut by 5 bases, the J end by 5 bases, with 15 bases between. CDR1 is PRHDT, CDR2 FYEKMQ, per germline (reference sequence). CDR3: CASSDRRAQETQYF. Written as DNA, the CDR3 is TGTGCCAGCAGCGATCGGAGGGCCCAGGAGACCCAGTACTTC.

This chain uses TRBV7-3 with TRBJ2-2; D is unclear. The germline V and J ends were trimmed by 4 bases and 2 bases, with 5 bases remaining between them. Germline CDR1 is SGHTA and CDR2 is FQGTGA. This CDR3 contains 13 residues. CDR3 sequence reads: CASSSSNTGELFF. The CDR3 nucleotides read TGTGCCAGCAGCTCAAGCAACACCGGGGAGCTGTTTTTT.

The chain combines TRBV2 with TRBJ2-2; 9 bases match TRBD1. J gave up 2 bases and V 6 bases, and 4 bases lay outside the gene matches. Germline CDR1 SNHLY, CDR2 FYNNEI. This CDR3 region has 15 residues. CDR3 bases: TGTGCCAGCAGCCCGGGACAGGGTAACACCGGGGAGCTGTTTTTT. It specifies CASSPGQGNTGELFF.

The chain couples TRBV27 to TRBJ2-5, with a possible D match to TRBD1 (6 bases). The closer fit of TRBJ2-7 to the DNA end suggests the J call may be wrong. The CDR3 contains 13 residues. Germline loops: CDR1 MNHEY, CDR2 SMNVEV (reference sequence). The CDR3 here is CASSPGTFYEQYF. The CDR3 nucleotides are TGTGCCAGCAGTCCCGGGACATTTTACGAGCAGTACTTC.

This rearrangement joins TRBV4-3 to TRBJ2-1; D not resolved. CDR1 and CDR2 from the germline V gene are LGHNA and YSLEER. V lost 4 bases to trimming and J lost 9 bases, with 13 bases between them. There are 13 residues in the CDR3. In DNA form, the CDR3 reads TGCGCCAGCAGCCTGTCGGAGTATGGTGAGCAGTTCTTC. It specifies CASSLSEYGEQFF.

The chain joins TRBV30 to TRBJ2-5, with D tentatively TRBD2 (6 bases). V was cut by 3 bases and J by 5 bases, with 16 bases left in between. The CDR3 loop spans 14 amino acids. The V gene's germline CDR1 is GTSNPN and CDR2 SVGIG (reference sequence). The CDR3 reads CAWSVGGLRETQYF. The CDR3 DNA is TGTGCCTGGAGCGTTGGGGGGTTGCGGGAGACCCAGTACTTC.

V is TRBV2 and J is TRBJ2-5; 7 nucleotides line up with TRBD1. V lost 0 bases to trimming and J lost 3 bases; unmatched junction nucleotides: 7. Germline CDR1 SNHLY, CDR2 FYNNEI. This CDR3 is built from 16 residues. CDR3 residues: CASSEAQGDQEETQYF. CDR3 sequence (DNA): TGTGCCAGCAGTGAAGCCCAGGGGGACCAAGAAGAGACCCAGTACTTC.

This chain connects TRBV27 to TRBJ1-2; D is perhaps TRBD1 (5 bases). CDR3 size: 15 residues. Per the germline V gene, CDR1 is MNHEY and CDR2 is SMNVEV (reference sequence). V dropped 4 bases and J dropped 2 bases, with 14 bases sitting between them. The CDR3 loop reads CASSSTPGSNYGYTF. The CDR3 DNA sequence: TGTGCCAGCAGTTCCACCCCAGGGTCCAACTATGGCTACACCTTC.

The chain joins TRBV7-2 to TRBJ2-1; 8 positions agree with TRBD2. Germline values: CDR1 SGHTA, CDR2 FQGNSA. CDR3 length: 16 amino acids. V dropped 6 bases and J dropped 0; count of bases not matched to a gene: 7. The chain's CDR3 is CASSQIGGASYNEQFF. CDR3 DNA: TGTGCCAGCAGTCAAATCGGGGGGGCCTCCTACAATGAGCAGTTCTTC.